The 18 T cell receptor beta chains below all came from one sample that was sequenced in a study of blood T cell repertoires in COVID-19. Profiled with immunoSEQ multiplex PCR; TCRdb holds only in-frame clones, not every one. The sample has approximately 64,000 clones; 88% are singletons. Material: peripheral blood. The receptors originated from a man between 65 and 85 years old with acute or convalescent COVID-19.

The chain has TRBV4-3 and TRBJ1-1; D is perhaps TRBD1 (5 bases). V was cut by 4 bases and J by 0 bases, with 12 bases left in between. CDR1 and CDR2 (germline): LGHNA, YSLEER. The CDR3 covers 15 residues. Written as DNA, the CDR3 is TGCGCCAGCAGCCCCCGGGCCAGGGTGAACACTGAAGCTTTCTTT. Translated: CASSPRARVNTEAFF.

The chain couples TRBV7-9 to TRBJ1-1; the D gene is possibly TRBD1 (6 bases). Trimming shortened V by 6 bases and J by 1 base, and 12 bases separated the two germline ends. Germline lookup yields CDR1 SEHNR and CDR2 FQNEAQ (reference sequence). This CDR3 is 14 amino acids long. CDR3 nucleotide sequence: TGTGCCAGCAGACCCTCGACAGGGAACACTGAAGCTTTCTTT. Residues: CASRPSTGNTEAFF.

This chain uses TRBV7-6 with TRBJ2-7, with 9 bases fitting TRBD1. Germline assignment: CDR1 SGHVS and CDR2 FNYEAQ. The CDR3 has 14 amino acids. The trim removed 4 bases at V and 1 base at J, leaving 2 bases unmatched. This CDR3 reads CASSWGQGSYEQYF. CDR3 sequence (DNA): TGTGCCAGCAGCTGGGGACAGGGTTCCTACGAGCAGTACTTC. The full variable domain, its missing parts supplied by reference TRBV7-6 and TRBJ2-7, is GAGVSQSPRYKVTKRGQDVALRCDPISGHVSLYWYRQALGQGPEFLTYFNYEAQQDKSGLPNDRFSAERPEGSISTLTIQRTEQRDSAMYRCASSWGQGSYEQYFGPGTRLTVT.

The chain recombines TRBV19 with TRBJ2-1, with 12 nucleotides matching TRBD2. This CDR3 is 15 amino acids long. With V trimmed by 5 bases and J by 5 bases, 4 bases remained unmatched. The germline CDR1 and CDR2 sequences are LNHDA and SQIVND (reference sequence). The CDR3 DNA reads TGTGCCAGTAGTCTATGGACTAGCGGGGACAATGAGCAGTTCTTC. Residues: CASSLWTSGDNEQFF.

The V gene is TRBV5-1, the J gene TRBJ2-5; no definite D call. Germline CDR1 reads SGHRS; CDR2 reads YFSETQ. Trimming left V 0 bases short and J 4 bases short, with 10 bases between. The CDR3 contains 14 residues. In nucleotides, the CDR3 is TGCGCCAGCAGCTTGGGTTCTTTCTCAGAGACCCAGTACTTC. The encoded protein is CASSLGSFSETQYF.

V gene TRBV7-3 combines with J gene TRBJ1-3; 8 bases fit TRBD1. The ends lost 4 bases at V and 3 bases at J; junction bases unmatched: 5. Germline values: CDR1 SGHTA, CDR2 FQGTGA. This CDR3 has 15 residues. CDR3 residues: CASSSGTGFGNTIYF. CDR3 nucleotides: TGTGCCAGCAGCTCGGGGACAGGTTTTGGAAACACCATATATTTT. The full variable domain, in which reference TRBV7-3 and TRBJ1-3 provide the parts outside the CDR3, is GAGVSQTPSNKVTEKGKYVELRCDPISGHTALYWYRQSLGQGPEFLIYFQGTGAADDSGLPNDRFFAVRPEGSVSTLKIQRTERGDSAVYLCASSSGTGFGNTIYFGEGSWLTVV.

In this sample, this clone turned up a few times. The chain joins TRBV28 to TRBJ1-1, with D possibly TRBD1 on 5 matching bases. Trimming pared 4 bases from V and 7 bases from J, leaving 7 bases between. The CDR3 is 11 residues long. Germline CDR1 reads MDHEN; CDR2 reads SYDVKM. The DNA of the CDR3 is TGTGCCAGCAGTTGGGGCTTTGAAGCTTTCTTT. Its translation is CASSWGFEAFF.

This clone was found once. This chain joins TRBV6-5 and TRBJ1-1; no reliable D call. Trimming pared 5 bases from V and 0 bases from J, leaving 7 bases between. CDR3 length: 13 residues. Germline V gene data show CDR1 as MNHEY and CDR2 as SVGAGI. The CDR3 DNA reads TGTGCCAGCAGTCTCGACTTGAACACTGAAGCTTTCTTT. It is translated as CASSLDLNTEAFF.

V and J are TRBV3-1 (or the pseudogene TRBV3-2) and TRBJ2-2; a possible D gene is TRBD2 (6 bases). This CDR3 comprises 16 residues. Germline CDR1 reads LGHDT; CDR2 reads YNNKEL (reference sequence). V dropped 5 bases and J dropped 0 bases, with 13 bases sitting between them. The CDR3 protein is CASSRGLLANTGELFF. The CDR3 DNA sequence: TGTGCCAGCAGCAGGGGACTTCTCGCGAACACCGGGGAGCTGTTTTTT.

V gene TRBV25-1 combines with J gene TRBJ1-2; 10 bases agree with TRBD1. The germline gives CDR1 MGHDK, CDR2 SYGVNS. The CDR3 spans 14 residues. V dropped 8 bases and J dropped 5; count of bases not matched to a gene: 8. The CDR3 sequence is CASLAGQGPYGYTF. The CDR3 bases are TGTGCCAGCTTGGCGGGACAGGGGCCATATGGCTACACCTTC.

About this clone itself: An end of the junction differs from the germline gene, which may be a read error. The rearrangement joins TRBV13 to TRBJ2-7; 7 nucleotides match TRBD2. CDR3 size: 12 residues. Looked up from germline, CDR1 is PRHDT and CDR2 is FYEKMQ (reference sequence). The CDR3 DNA is TGTGCCAGCAGCTCCCGGGACTACGGGCAGTACTTC. It codes for CASSSRDYGQYF.

The J gene is TRBJ2-1, the V gene TRBV9, with TRBD2 matching 7 bases. There are 15 residues in the CDR3. In germline, CDR1 is SGDLS, CDR2 YYNGEE. V shed 4 bases, J shed 4 bases, and the junction held 8 bases outside the gene matches. The CDR3, as DNA: TGTGCCAGCAGCCGGTCCGGGGGGTTATACAATGAGCAGTTCTTC. It translates to CASSRSGGLYNEQFF.

This chain uses TRBV19 with TRBJ2-1; D may be TRBD1 (5 bases). The germline CDR1 and CDR2 sequences are LNHDA and SQIVND (reference sequence). V was trimmed by 3 bases and J by 2 bases, leaving 11 bases between them. The CDR3 extends over 15 amino acids. The CDR3 sequence is CASSIAGMTYNEQFF. As DNA, the CDR3 is TGTGCCAGTAGTATTGCAGGGATGACCTACAATGAGCAGTTCTTC. Using reference TRBV19 and TRBJ2-1 for the parts outside the CDR3, the full variable domain is DGGITQSPKYLFRKEGQNVTLSCEQNLNHDAMYWYRQDPGQGLRLIYYSQIVNDFQKGDIAEGYSVSREKKESFPLTVTSAQKNPTAFYLCASSIAGMTYNEQFFGPGTRLTVL.

V gene TRBV6-2 or TRBV6-3 combines with J gene TRBJ2-5; TRBD2 might be the D (6 bases). CDR1 and CDR2 (germline): MNHEY, SVGEGT. V dropped 6 bases and J dropped 1 base, with 15 bases sitting between them. CDR3 length: 15 amino acids. CDR3 nucleotide sequence: TGTGCCAGCAGCCGAGCGCGGGGACCCCAAGAGACCCAGTACTTC. Protein sequence: CASSRARGPQETQYF.

The V and J genes are TRBV29-1 and TRBJ2-3; possible D gene TRBD2, 6 bases. The CDR3 runs 16 residues. Germline V gives CDR1 SQVTM, CDR2 ANQGSEA. Trimming removed 7 bases at V and 2 bases at J, with 22 bases between. The CDR3 coding sequence is TGCAGCGCCCGGCCGCCGTCGGGGGACCACACAGATACGCAGTATTTT. Its translation: CSARPPSGDHTDTQYF.

This chain connects TRBV30 to TRBJ2-1, with D maybe TRBD1 (6 bases). The V end lost 2 bases, the J end lost 0 bases, and 11 bases lay between the germline ends. This CDR3 is 15 amino acids long. Germline CDR1 is GTSNPN and CDR2 is SVGIG (reference sequence). The CDR3, as DNA: TGTGCCTGGAGTTCTCTGGACAGCTCCTACAATGAGCAGTTCTTC. Translation: CAWSSLDSSYNEQFF.

The V call is TRBV6-5, the J call TRBJ2-5; 8 nucleotides match TRBD2. The trim removed 7 bases at V and 6 bases at J, leaving 10 bases unmatched. CDR3 size: 14 residues. Germline V CDR1 and CDR2: MNHEY, SVGAGI. In DNA form, the CDR3 reads TGTGCCAGCACCGGGGGGGGAAGGCTACAGACCCAGTACTTC. It yields the protein CASTGGGRLQTQYF.

V and J are TRBV7-2 and TRBJ2-3; no firm D call. This CDR3 has 15 residues. The ends were cut back, 5 bases at V and 6 bases at J, with 18 bases in the middle. Germline values: CDR1 SGHTA, CDR2 FQGNSA. CDR3 region: CASSQNAVSGDTQYF. Here the CDR3 DNA reads TGTGCCAGCAGCCAAAACGCGGTTTCCGGGGATACGCAGTATTTT.